A selection of T cell receptor beta chains follows, all from one sample in a study of T cell responses to AZD1222 COVID-19 vaccine. Sequencing used immunoSEQ multiplex PCR; TCRdb keeps in-frame clones, though not all of them. The table lists about 150,000 clones, 90% of them singletons. The sample in question was peripheral blood, obtained 28 days after the second AZD1222 dose. These receptors came from an adult who received the AZD1222 COVID-19 vaccine. Both conserved end residues are part of each CDR3. Each record gives: D gene, clone size, V gene, CDR3 length, J gene, CDR3 DNA, CDR3 protein. D genes are given only for firm matches. Expanded clones are given a class, and other clones once, few, many or no size at all.

D gene: NA; clone size: NA; V gene: TRBV7-8; CDR3 length: 14; J gene: TRBJ2-1; CDR3 DNA: TGTGCCAGCAGCTTAGTCTACAGTTACAATGAGCAGTTCTTC; CDR3 protein: CASSLVYSYNEQFF
D gene: TRBD1; clone size: once; V gene: TRBV10-3; CDR3 length: 14; J gene: TRBJ1-2; CDR3 DNA: TGTGCCATCAGTGAGACCGACAGGGGCTATGGCTACACCTTC; CDR3 protein: CAISETDRGYGYTF
D gene: TRBD1; clone size: NA; V gene: TRBV6-5; CDR3 length: 13; J gene: TRBJ1-1; CDR3 DNA: TGTGCCAGCACATGGGGACAGTACACTGAAGCTTTCTTT; CDR3 protein: CASTWGQYTEAFF
D gene: NA; clone size: once; V gene: TRBV19; CDR3 length: 16; J gene: TRBJ1-5; CDR3 DNA: TGTGCCAGTAGCCCGGAGGACAGCCTAAGCAATCAGCCCCAGCATTTT; CDR3 protein: CASSPEDSLSNQPQHF
D gene: TRBD1; clone size: NA; V gene: TRBV24-1; CDR3 length: 13; J gene: TRBJ1-1; CDR3 DNA: TGTGCCACCAGAGCTACAGGGGACACTGAAGCTTTCTTT; CDR3 protein: CATRATGDTEAFF
D gene: NA; clone size: NA; V gene: TRBV9; CDR3 length: 15; J gene: TRBJ1-3; CDR3 DNA: TGTGCCAGCAGCGCTCAGGGAATCCCTGGAAACACCATATATTTT; CDR3 protein: CASSAQGIPGNTIYF
D gene: NA; clone size: NA; V gene: TRBV7-9; CDR3 length: 14; J gene: TRBJ2-1; CDR3 DNA: TGTGCCAGCAGCTTAAGGACTGGCTACAATGAGCAGTTCTTC; CDR3 protein: CASSLRTGYNEQFF
D gene: NA; clone size: NA; V gene: TRBV6-5; CDR3 length: 13; J gene: TRBJ1-2; CDR3 DNA: TGTGCCAGCTTCAGGGCCTCTAACTATGGCTACACCTTC; CDR3 protein: CASFRASNYGYTF
D gene: NA; clone size: NA; V gene: TRBV30; CDR3 length: 14; J gene: TRBJ1-2; CDR3 DNA: TGTGCCTGGAGCTGGGGGCCAGGGACTATAGGCTACACCTTC; CDR3 protein: CAWSWGPGTIGYTF
D gene: NA; clone size: NA; V gene: TRBV28; CDR3 length: 13; J gene: TRBJ2-5; CDR3 DNA: TGTGCCACGTGTGGGGAAATTACGGAGACCCAGTACTTC; CDR3 protein: CATCGEITETQYF
D gene: NA; clone size: NA; V gene: TRBV5-4; CDR3 length: 15; J gene: TRBJ1-6; CDR3 DNA: TGTGCCAGCAGCTTAGACGGAACCTATAATTCACCCCTCCACTTT; CDR3 protein: CASSLDGTYNSPLHF
D gene: NA; clone size: NA; V gene: TRBV18; CDR3 length: 15; J gene: TRBJ2-5; CDR3 DNA: TGTGCCAGCTCACCTTTGTTGGTTGAGGGCGAGACCCAGTACTTC; CDR3 protein: CASSPLLVEGETQYF
D gene: NA; clone size: once; V gene: TRBV24-1; CDR3 length: 14; J gene: TRBJ1-2; CDR3 DNA: TGTGCCACCAGTCCTGATTTCTTTGACTATGGCTACACCTTC; CDR3 protein: CATSPDFFDYGYTF
D gene: NA; clone size: NA; V gene: TRBV6-5; CDR3 length: 11; J gene: TRBJ1-5; CDR3 DNA: TGTGCCAGCAGTTATGGAGGCACACAGCATTTT; CDR3 protein: CASSYGGTQHF
D gene: NA; clone size: NA; V gene: TRBV2; CDR3 length: 14; J gene: TRBJ1-2; CDR3 DNA: TGTGCCAGCAGTGACATTGGGGAGGGAAATGGCTACACCTTC; CDR3 protein: CASSDIGEGNGYTF
D gene: NA; clone size: NA; V gene: TRBV12-3/TRBV12-4; CDR3 length: 13; J gene: TRBJ1-3; CDR3 DNA: TGTGCCAGCAGTTTTAGCTCTGGAAACACCATATATTTT; CDR3 protein: CASSFSSGNTIYF
D gene: TRBD1; clone size: NA; V gene: TRBV28; CDR3 length: 17; J gene: TRBJ1-2; CDR3 DNA: TGTGCCAGCAGTTCCCATCCAAAGACAGGGGACGACTATGGCTACACCTTC; CDR3 protein: CASSSHPKTGDDYGYTF
D gene: NA; clone size: NA; V gene: TRBV7-9; CDR3 length: 13; J gene: TRBJ2-1; CDR3 DNA: TGTGCCAGCAGCTTAGGGGGCGACGATGAGCAGTTCTTC; CDR3 protein: CASSLGGDDEQFF
D gene: NA; clone size: once; V gene: TRBV7-8; CDR3 length: 16; J gene: TRBJ2-2; CDR3 DNA: TGTGCCAGCAGCCACCCGGCAGGTTTGCGCACCGGGGAGCTGTTTTTT; CDR3 protein: CASSHPAGLRTGELFF
D gene: TRBD1; clone size: NA; V gene: TRBV7-2; CDR3 length: 15; J gene: TRBJ1-2; CDR3 DNA: TGTGCCAGCAGCTTTGGACAGGGGGGACAAGCCGGCTACACCTTC; CDR3 protein: CASSFGQGGQAGYTF
D gene: NA; clone size: once; V gene: TRBV7-2; CDR3 length: 14; J gene: TRBJ2-1; CDR3 DNA: TGTGCCAGCAGCACAACAAAGGGAAGCAATGAGCAGTTCTTC; CDR3 protein: CASSTTKGSNEQFF
D gene: TRBD2; clone size: once; V gene: TRBV5-4; CDR3 length: 18; J gene: TRBJ2-1; CDR3 DNA: TGTGCCAGCAGCTCGCGACTAGCGGGATTTTTCTCCTACAATGAGCAGTTCTTC; CDR3 protein: CASSSRLAGFFSYNEQFF
D gene: TRBD1; clone size: NA; V gene: TRBV11-1; CDR3 length: 14; J gene: TRBJ2-7; CDR3 DNA: TGTGCCAGCAGCTTAGCGACAGGGAACTACGAGCAGTACTTC; CDR3 protein: CASSLATGNYEQYF
D gene: TRBD2; clone size: NA; V gene: TRBV18; CDR3 length: 16; J gene: TRBJ2-3; CDR3 DNA: TGTGCCAGCTCACCACCGGAGCTAGCGGGGGGTTGTACGCAGTATTTT; CDR3 protein: CASSPPELAGGCTQYF
D gene: TRBD2; clone size: NA; V gene: TRBV15; CDR3 length: 15; J gene: TRBJ2-1; CDR3 DNA: TGTGCCACCAGCACATTAGCGGGAGGCTACAATGAGCAGTTCTTC; CDR3 protein: CATSTLAGGYNEQFF